This T cell receptor (beta chain) stems from a study of T cell responses to AZD1222 COVID-19 vaccine. Germline CDR1 is SGHTA and CDR2 is FQGNSA. The CDR3 runs to 14 residues. With 1 base removed from V and 5 bases from J, the gap between germline ends came to 12 bases. Points from the study as a whole: Spike-specific TCR breadth and depth both grew after two AZD1222 doses. All repertoire sampling was performed exclusively after the peak T cell response.

Assay: immunoSEQ multiplex PCR; the TCRdb copy retains only in-frame clones and omits some. The profile shows about 110,000 clones, approximately 86% of them singletons. As concerns this clone: No antigen is known for it.

This chain joins TRBV7-2 and TRBJ2-7, with a possible D match to TRBD1 (6 bases). The source of this sequence is an adult in good health. The material was peripheral blood, obtained on day 0 of AZD1222 vaccination. Here the CDR3 reads CASSLGWGRDEQYF. The CDR3 DNA follows: TGTGCCAGCAGCTTAGGCTGGGGGCGGGACGAGCAGTACTTC.